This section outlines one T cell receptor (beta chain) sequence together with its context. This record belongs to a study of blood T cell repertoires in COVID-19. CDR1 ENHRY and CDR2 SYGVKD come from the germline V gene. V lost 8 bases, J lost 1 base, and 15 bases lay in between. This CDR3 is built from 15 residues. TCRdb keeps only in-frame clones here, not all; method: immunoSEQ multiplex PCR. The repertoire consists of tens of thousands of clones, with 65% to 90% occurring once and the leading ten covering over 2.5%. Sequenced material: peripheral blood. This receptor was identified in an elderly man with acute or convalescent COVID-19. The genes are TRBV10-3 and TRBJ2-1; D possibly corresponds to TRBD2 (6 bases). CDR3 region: CAIGSRGTSYNEQFF. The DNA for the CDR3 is TGTGCCATCGGAAGTCGCGGGACGTCCTACAATGAGCAGTTCTTC.